This T cell receptor beta chain was sequenced in a study of long-term antiretroviral therapy in people with HIV (dated by TCRdb to between 2021 and 2022). Turning to the overall study: The earliest samples were collected about a decade before the 2015 WHO recommendation for immediate ART, when ART was typically delayed until CD4 counts fell. A retrospective serial study tested whether changes in peripheral blood TRB repertoire composition and diversity were associated with ART initiation and durable HIV suppression. From some 28 adults with confirmed HIV infection, the cohort provided 150 to 200 cryopreserved PBMC samples, gathered serially across a mean of approximately six years (range 1-12). Of the 30 participants with HIV, fewer than twelve were female. No cross-contamination during QIAcube processing turned up in test extractions that ran a monoclonal T-cell line alongside 33 polyclonal samples. Overall study results and their limits: Unsorted PBMC were profiled instead of sorted CD4+ and CD8+ T cells because pre-ART samples had limited cell numbers. Narrower CDR3 length ranges were observed in HIV repertoires than in controls, and an antigen-experienced repertoire with only a slight naive shift after ART was suggested by the network structure. ART initiation was associated with a significant increase in TRB diversity, but diversity stayed significantly below transplant donor controls even after long-term ART. At every time point, the repertoire was dominated by expanded TRB clones first identified before ART initiation, although this dominance fluctuated and, in many PLHIV, declined after ART. Inferences about post-ART repertoire changes are limited because no data were available on ART adherence, viral resistance or therapy changes. Samples dated from 2004 to 2017, and the ART regimens used may be less effective than current ones. Owing to limited PBMC availability, only the TCR beta chain was sequenced, without alpha chain pairing.

The immunoSEQ hsTCRB v3.0 assay was used at survey level resolution to sequence the TRB variable region. The targeted TRB sequencing depth was 40,000-50,000 T-cell genomes per sample. TRB libraries were pooled and sequenced on an Illumina MiSeq using a v3 150-cycle kit. As for the original processing: Repertoire analysis was run in R within a reproducible Nextflow workflow that covered QC, data transformation and analysis. LymphoSeq2, an R package for exploring AIRR-Seq data, was used to implement the custom analyses. A few samples that yielded fewer than 5000 total TRB sequences were excluded, so that around 190 HIV repertoires were analyzed. Of the approximately 190 retained HIV repertoires, almost 60 were collected before and approximately 130 after ART initiation. Repertoires were downsampled to 5000 TRB nucleotide sequences, and summary statistics were averaged over 100 downsampling iterations. TRB sequences were retained for analysis only if CDR3 regions of at least seven amino acids were present. A Shannon entropy-derived clonality score and the Gini coefficient were used to measure diversity. In repertoire networks, the top 5000 CDR3 amino acid sequences were linked whenever an edit distance of one separated two sequences. Antigen specificity groups and MHC restriction were predicted for TRB CDR3 amino acid sequences with GLIPH2. Known CMV, EBV, HIV or tissue antigen associations were flagged by matching CDR3 amino acid sequences against VDJdb and McPAS-TCR. Pre-ART, post-ART and control groups were compared with Wilcoxon signed-rank tests and Holm-Bonferroni correction. TCRdb limited this immuneACCESS table to in-frame rearrangements with V and J called. A share of clones is missing; checked studies link under half to unresolved V genes, and the rest is unexplained. D and trimming come from the DNA, and the V and J calls and clone size come from that table. This sample is represented by about 12,000 clones; over 80% of them were singletons. The ten biggest clones cover roughly 16% of the sample.

About this clone: This clone's antigen is unknown. No much larger clone exists at a distance of one base, and base qualities are not known.

Participants were included only if at least one PBMC sample before ART initiation and at least two post-ART samples were available. All participants with HIV were treated in the United States of America. Before DNA extraction, cryopreserved samples of roughly 1-10 million PBMC were thawed and washed. At the time of the earliest PBMC sample for each participant with HIV, ages ranged from about 20 to 55 years. PBMC samples from each participant spanned 1-4 timepoints before ART initiation and 2-8 timepoints after ART initiation, with a median of 7 samples. Serial HIV viral load, CD4+ T-cell count, ART history and demographic data were obtained for every participant. Genomic DNA was extracted from unsorted PBMC with a Qiagen kit on a QIAcube, processed in batches of 12 samples. The sequence was obtained from a man in his forties or fifties with HIV. Here the sequenced sample was unsorted PBMCs, taken 3.4 years after starting antiretroviral therapy.

Here is the DNA: TGTGCCAGCAGCTTAGGGGGACCATTGTACAATGAGCAGTTCTTC. This is translated as CASSLGGPLYNEQFF. Rearrangement joined TRBV7-9 to TRBJ2-1; the D call could be TRBD1 or TRBD2, with each sharing 5 bases. CDR1 and CDR2 were assigned from the germline V gene (reference sequence) as SEHNR and FQNEAQ. Reading from cysteine to phenylalanine, the CDR3 counts 15 amino acids. Only the CDR3 DNA stays, 45 bases, in frame from base 1. V is cut by 1 base and J by 4 bases, and the space between the germline ends is 11 bases.